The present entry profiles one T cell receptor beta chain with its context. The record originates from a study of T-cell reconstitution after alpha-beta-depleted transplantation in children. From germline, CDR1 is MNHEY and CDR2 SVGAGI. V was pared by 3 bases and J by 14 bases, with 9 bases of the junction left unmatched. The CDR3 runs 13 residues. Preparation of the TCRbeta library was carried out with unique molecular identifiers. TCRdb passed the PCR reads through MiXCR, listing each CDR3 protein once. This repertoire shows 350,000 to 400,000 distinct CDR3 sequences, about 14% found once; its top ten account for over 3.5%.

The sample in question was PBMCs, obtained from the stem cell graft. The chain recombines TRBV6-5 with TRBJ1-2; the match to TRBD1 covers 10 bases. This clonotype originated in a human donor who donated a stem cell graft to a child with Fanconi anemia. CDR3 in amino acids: CASSYGDRGPSTF. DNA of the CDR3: TGTGCCAGCAGTTATGGGGACAGGGGACCGAGTACCTTC.